Listed below are T cell receptor beta chains from one sample, sequenced in a study of shared clonotypes between healthy human individuals. Assay used: immunoSEQ multiplex PCR; TCRdb lists only in-frame clones, some missing. The sample lists approximately 600,000 clones; roughly 96% were seen once. Sequences were obtained from naive CD8+ T cells sorted from blood. These TCRs come from a woman aged 30 to 39 in good health. Each CDR3 is given with its conserved first and last residue. Fields, in order: D gene, J gene, V gene, clone size, CDR3 protein, CDR3 DNA. D genes are given only for firm matches. Not every row has a clone size; where given, it reads once, few, many or a size class.

TRBD1 TRBJ2-7 TRBV5-6 . CASSDRDRGGYEQYF TGTGCCAGCAGCGACCGGGACAGGGGGGGCTACGAGCAGTACTTC
. TRBJ2-7 TRBV5-6 . CASTAWGVAYEQYF TGTGCCAGCACAGCGTGGGGGGTAGCCTACGAGCAGTACTTC
. TRBJ1-1 TRBV7-9 . CASSLGSTEAFF TGTGCCAGCAGCTTGGGGAGCACTGAAGCTTTCTTT
. TRBJ1-1 TRBV7-9 . CASSLGTGTGRVGTEAFF TGTGCCAGCAGCTTAGGAACCGGGACGGGAAGGGTAGGGACTGAAGCTTTCTTT
. TRBJ2-7 TRBV28 . CASSKAAYYEQYF TGTGCCAGCAGTAAAGCGGCATACTACGAGCAGTACTTC
TRBD1 TRBJ2-7 TRBV27 . CASGGIREQYF TGTGCCTCAGGGGGTATTCGCGAGCAGTACTTC
TRBD2 TRBJ2-7 TRBV2 few CASSDREGNSYEQYF TGTGCCAGCAGTGACAGGGAGGGGAATTCCTACGAGCAGTACTTC
. TRBJ2-7 TRBV7-9 few CASSLSSYEQYF TGTGCCAGCAGCTTAAGTTCCTACGAGCAGTACTTC
TRBD2 TRBJ2-3 TRBV28 . CASSLYSGGPADTQYF TGTGCCAGCAGTTTATACTCGGGAGGGCCCGCAGATACGCAGTATTTT
. TRBJ2-7 TRBV7-2 . CASSLVVYEQYF TGTGCCAGCAGCTTGGTAGTGTACGAGCAGTACTTC
TRBD1 TRBJ1-1 TRBV11-2 . CASSLGDRGTEAFF TGTGCCAGCAGCCTAGGGGACAGGGGCACTGAAGCTTTCTTT
. TRBJ1-1 TRBV28 . CASSLGGRGGTEAFF TGTGCCAGCAGTTTAGGTGGCAGGGGAGGCACTGAAGCTTTCTTT
. TRBJ1-1 TRBV6-4 . CASNNVEAFF TGTGCCAGCAATAACGTTGAAGCTTTCTTT
. TRBJ2-7 TRBV11-2 . CASSLAYEQYF TGTGCCAGCAGCCTGGCCTACGAGCAGTACTTC
. TRBJ2-5 TRBV27 once CASSSSVMGEETQYF TGTGCCAGCAGTTCGTCTGTGATGGGCGAAGAGACCCAGTACTTC
TRBD1 TRBJ1-2 TRBV27 . CASSTTGGGGGYTF TGTGCCAGCAGTACGACAGGGGGAGGGGGCGGCTACACCTTC
. TRBJ2-1 TRBV27 . CASSLRSVDNEQFF TGTGCCAGCAGTTTAAGAAGTGTAGACAATGAGCAGTTCTTC
. TRBJ2-7 TRBV4-1 few CASSQAGDYEQYF TGCGCCAGCAGCCAGGCAGGGGACTACGAGCAGTACTTC
. TRBJ2-1 TRBV23-1 . CASIGLGRQFF TGCGCCAGCATAGGTTTGGGAAGGCAGTTCTTC
. TRBJ1-2 TRBV28 . CASSFSPPLTDGANYGYTF TGTGCCAGCAGTTTTTCCCCCCCACTCACCGACGGGGCTAACTATGGCTACACCTTC
TRBD2 TRBJ2-7 TRBV2 . CASTPGLAGASYEQYF TGTGCCAGCACCCCGGGACTAGCGGGAGCGTCCTACGAGCAGTACTTC
. TRBJ1-1 TRBV4-1 . CASSQDSRGTEAFF TGCGCCAGCAGCCAAGATAGCAGGGGCACTGAAGCTTTCTTT
TRBD1 TRBJ2-7 TRBV15 . CATSSDRGIYYEQYF TGTGCCACCAGCAGTGACAGGGGGATTTACTACGAGCAGTACTTC
. TRBJ2-1 TRBV9 . CASSVGRTPNDEQFF TGTGCCAGCAGCGTAGGAAGGACACCAAACGATGAGCAGTTCTTC
. TRBJ2-7 TRBV28 . CASKDSPAHEQYF TGTGCCAGCAAGGACAGTCCTGCGCACGAGCAGTACTTC
. TRBJ2-7 TRBV18 . CASSPSVAESNEQYF TGTGCCAGCTCACCCTCGGTGGCAGAAAGTAACGAGCAGTACTTC
. TRBJ2-5 TRBV5-1 . CASSWGRQETQYF TGCGCCAGCAGCTGGGGGAGACAAGAGACCCAGTACTTC
TRBD1 TRBJ2-7 TRBV11-2 . CASSGGQGVDEQYF TGTGCCAGCAGCGGGGGACAGGGGGTCGACGAGCAGTACTTC
TRBD1 TRBJ2-7 TRBV19 once CASSIGGTVPYEQYF TGTGCCAGTAGTATAGGGGGGACAGTGCCCTACGAGCAGTACTTC
. TRBJ2-3 TRBV4-1 . CASSQEPDRDTQYF TGCGCCAGCAGCCAAGAGCCGGACAGAGATACGCAGTATTTT
TRBD2 TRBJ2-7 TRBV29-1 once CSVEDTTSGSYEQYF TGCAGCGTTGAAGATACAACTAGCGGGAGCTACGAGCAGTACTTC
TRBD1 TRBJ2-1 TRBV28 once CASSFWDRGIGDEQFF TGTGCCAGCAGTTTTTGGGACAGGGGAATTGGAGATGAGCAGTTCTTC
TRBD1 TRBJ1-2 TRBV4-2 . CASSQPWTGEDDGYTF TGTGCCAGCAGCCAACCCTGGACAGGGGAAGACGATGGCTACACCTTC
. TRBJ1-5 TRBV15 . CATSRVAGSSNQPQHF TGTGCCACCAGCAGAGTTGCAGGGAGTAGCAATCAGCCCCAGCATTTT
. TRBJ2-2 TRBV4-1 . CASSQGWRENTGELFF TGCGCCAGCAGCCAAGGGTGGCGGGAGAACACCGGGGAGCTGTTTTTT